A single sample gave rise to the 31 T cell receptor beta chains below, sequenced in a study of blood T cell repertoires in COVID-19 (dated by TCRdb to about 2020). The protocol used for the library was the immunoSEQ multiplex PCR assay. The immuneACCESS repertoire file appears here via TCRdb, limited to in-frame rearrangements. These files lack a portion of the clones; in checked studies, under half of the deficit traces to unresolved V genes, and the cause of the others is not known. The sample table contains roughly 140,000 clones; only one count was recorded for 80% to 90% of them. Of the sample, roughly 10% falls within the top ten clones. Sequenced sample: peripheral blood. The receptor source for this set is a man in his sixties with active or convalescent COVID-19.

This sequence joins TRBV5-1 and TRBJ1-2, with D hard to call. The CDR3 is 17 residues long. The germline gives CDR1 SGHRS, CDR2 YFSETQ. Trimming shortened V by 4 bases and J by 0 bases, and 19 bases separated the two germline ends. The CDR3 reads CASSPEAAKTSNYGYTF. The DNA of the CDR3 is TGCGCCAGCAGCCCGGAGGCAGCTAAAACCTCTAACTATGGCTACACCTTC.

In DNA, the CDR3 is TGTGCCAGCAGTTTTGAGGGATCTCAGCCCCAGCATTTT. It yields the protein CASSFEGSQPQHF. The J gene is TRBJ1-5, the V gene TRBV27; D is unresolved. This CDR3 is built from 13 residues. Germline assignment: CDR1 MNHEY and CDR2 SMNVEV (reference sequence). The V gene lost 3 bases and the J gene lost 6 bases, with 9 bases spanning the gap.

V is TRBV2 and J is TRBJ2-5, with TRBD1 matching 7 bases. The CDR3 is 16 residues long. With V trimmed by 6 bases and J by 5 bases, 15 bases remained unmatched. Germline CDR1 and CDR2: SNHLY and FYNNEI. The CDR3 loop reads CASRAPTGVVRETQYF. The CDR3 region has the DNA TGTGCCAGCAGAGCACCAACAGGGGTAGTGCGTGAGACCCAGTACTTC. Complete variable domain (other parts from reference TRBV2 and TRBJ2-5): EPEVTQTPSHQVTQMGQEVILRCVPISNHLYFYWYRQILGQKVEFLVSFYNNEISEKSEIFDDQFSVERPDGSNFTLKIRSTKLEDSAMYFCASRAPTGVVRETQYFGPGTRLLVL.

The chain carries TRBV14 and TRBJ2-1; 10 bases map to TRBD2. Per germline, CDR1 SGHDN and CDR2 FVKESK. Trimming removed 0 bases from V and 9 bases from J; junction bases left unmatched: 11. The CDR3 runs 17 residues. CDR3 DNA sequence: TGTGCCAGCAGCCAAGATCTTGGCCTAGCGGGAGATGGTGAGCAGTTCTTC. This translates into CASSQDLGLAGDGEQFF.

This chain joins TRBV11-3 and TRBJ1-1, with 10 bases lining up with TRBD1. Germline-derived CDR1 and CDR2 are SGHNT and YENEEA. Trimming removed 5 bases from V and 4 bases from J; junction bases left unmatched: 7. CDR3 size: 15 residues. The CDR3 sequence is CASSDLGQGVTEAFF. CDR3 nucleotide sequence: TGTGCCAGCAGCGACCTAGGACAGGGGGTCACTGAAGCTTTCTTT.

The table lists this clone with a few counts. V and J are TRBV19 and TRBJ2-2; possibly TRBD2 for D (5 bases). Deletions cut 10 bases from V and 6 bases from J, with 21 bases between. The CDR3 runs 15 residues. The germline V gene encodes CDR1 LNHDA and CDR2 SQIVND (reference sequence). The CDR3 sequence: CATGESQLDAGELFF. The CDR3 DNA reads TGTGCCACCGGGGAATCCCAACTAGATGCCGGGGAGCTGTTTTTT.

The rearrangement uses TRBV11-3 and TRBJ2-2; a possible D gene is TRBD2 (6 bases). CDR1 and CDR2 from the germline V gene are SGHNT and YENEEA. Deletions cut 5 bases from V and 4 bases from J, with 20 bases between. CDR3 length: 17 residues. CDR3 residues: CASSPYSSVRGTGELFF. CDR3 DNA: TGTGCCAGCAGCCCATACTCTAGCGTCCGGGGCACCGGGGAGCTGTTTTTT.

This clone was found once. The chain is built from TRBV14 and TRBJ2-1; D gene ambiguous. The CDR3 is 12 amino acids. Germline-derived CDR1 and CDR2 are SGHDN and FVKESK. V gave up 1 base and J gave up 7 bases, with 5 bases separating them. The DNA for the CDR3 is TGTGCCAGCAGCCAAGGGGCAAATGAGCAGTTCTTC. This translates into CASSQGANEQFF.

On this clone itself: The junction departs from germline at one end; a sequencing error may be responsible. CDR3 bases: TGTGCCAGCAGCAGTTACCGGGACAGGGTAAACTTC. Amino acids: CASSSYRDRVNF. The V gene is TRBV14, the J gene TRBJ2-5; 9 nucleotides align to TRBD1. The CDR3 has 12 amino acids. Germline CDR1 SGHDN, CDR2 FVKESK.

The CDR3 loop reads CASSHDRTAKGGELFF. In nucleotides, the CDR3 is TGTGCCAGCAGCCACGACAGAACCGCCAAGGGCGGGGAGCTGTTTTTT. The V and J genes are TRBV11-3 and TRBJ2-2; D is possibly TRBD1 (5 bases). V was shortened by 5 bases and J by 7 bases, with 20 bases between the two germline ends. CDR1 SGHNT and CDR2 YENEEA come from the germline V gene. This CDR3 is 16 amino acids long.

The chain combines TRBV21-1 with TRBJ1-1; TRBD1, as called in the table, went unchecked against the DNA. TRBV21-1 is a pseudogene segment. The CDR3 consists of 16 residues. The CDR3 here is CASSKKMQGAFPRAFF. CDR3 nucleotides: TGTGCCAGCAGCAAGAAGATGCAGGGGGCGTTCCCTCGAGCTTTCTTT.

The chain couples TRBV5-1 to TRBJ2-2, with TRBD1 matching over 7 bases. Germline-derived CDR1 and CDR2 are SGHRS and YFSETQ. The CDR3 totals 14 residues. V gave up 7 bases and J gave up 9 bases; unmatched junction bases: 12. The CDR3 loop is CASRPGTDDRELFF. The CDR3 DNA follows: TGCGCCAGCCGACCCGGGACAGACGACCGGGAGCTGTTTTTT.

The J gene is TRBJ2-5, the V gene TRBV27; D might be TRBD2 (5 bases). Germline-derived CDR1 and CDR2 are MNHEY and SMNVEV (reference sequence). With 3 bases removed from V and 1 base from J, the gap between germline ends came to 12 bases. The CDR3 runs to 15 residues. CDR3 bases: TGTGCCAGCAGTTTCTGGGGTGGAGGCCAAGAGACCCAGTACTTC. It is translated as CASSFWGGGQETQYF.

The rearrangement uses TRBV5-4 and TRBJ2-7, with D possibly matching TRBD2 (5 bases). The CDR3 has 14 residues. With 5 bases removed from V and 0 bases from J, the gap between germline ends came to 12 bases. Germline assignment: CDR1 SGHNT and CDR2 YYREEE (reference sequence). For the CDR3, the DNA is TGTGCCAGCAGAAGCGGCATAAGCTCCTACGAGCAGTACTTC. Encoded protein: CASRSGISSYEQYF.

This CDR3 is CATSRRDGGNQPQHF. The CDR3 DNA sequence: TGTGCCACCAGCAGACGGGATGGGGGCAATCAGCCCCAGCATTTT. The chain uses TRBV15 and TRBJ1-5, with D unresolved. Deletions cut 2 bases from V and 2 bases from J, with 10 bases between. Germline CDR1 is LNHNV and CDR2 is YYDKDF (reference sequence). This CDR3 is 15 amino acids long.

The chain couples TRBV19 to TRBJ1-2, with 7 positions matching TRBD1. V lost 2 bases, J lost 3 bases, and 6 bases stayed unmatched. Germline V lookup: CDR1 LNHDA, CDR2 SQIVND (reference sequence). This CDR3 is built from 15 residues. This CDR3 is CASSIPQGGYYGYTF. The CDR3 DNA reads TGTGCCAGTAGTATACCCCAGGGGGGCTACTATGGCTACACCTTC.

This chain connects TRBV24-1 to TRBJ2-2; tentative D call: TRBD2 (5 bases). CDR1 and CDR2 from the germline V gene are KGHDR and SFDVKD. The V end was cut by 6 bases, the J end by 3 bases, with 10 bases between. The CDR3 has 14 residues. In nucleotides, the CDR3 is TGTGCCACCAGTAACGGGGAAGACACCGGGGAGCTGTTTTTT. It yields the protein CATSNGEDTGELFF.

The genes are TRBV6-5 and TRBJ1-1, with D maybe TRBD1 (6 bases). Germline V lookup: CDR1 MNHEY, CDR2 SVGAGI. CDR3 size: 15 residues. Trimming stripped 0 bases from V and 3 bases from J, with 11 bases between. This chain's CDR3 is CASSYSTGFDTEAFF. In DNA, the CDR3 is TGTGCCAGCAGTTACTCTACAGGGTTCGACACTGAAGCTTTCTTT.

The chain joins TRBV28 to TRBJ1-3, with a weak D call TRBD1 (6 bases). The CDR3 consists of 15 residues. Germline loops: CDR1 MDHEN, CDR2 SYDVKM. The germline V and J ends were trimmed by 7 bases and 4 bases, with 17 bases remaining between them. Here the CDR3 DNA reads TGTGCCAGCAAATTAGGGGGGGCTCTCGGAAACACCATATATTTT. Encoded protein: CASKLGGALGNTIYF.

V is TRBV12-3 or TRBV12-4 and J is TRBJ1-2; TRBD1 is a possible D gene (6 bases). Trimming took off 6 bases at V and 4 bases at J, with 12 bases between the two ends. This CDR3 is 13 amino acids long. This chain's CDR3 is CASSLQGLYGYTF. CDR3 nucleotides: TGTGCCAGCAGCTTACAGGGTCTCTATGGCTACACCTTC.

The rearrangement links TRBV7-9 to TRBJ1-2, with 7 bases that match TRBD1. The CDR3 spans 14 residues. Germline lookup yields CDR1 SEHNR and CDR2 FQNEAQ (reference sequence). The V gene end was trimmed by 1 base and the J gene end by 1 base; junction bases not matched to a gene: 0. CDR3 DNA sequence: TGTGCCAGCAGCTTAGGGGACAGTAACTATGGCTACACCTTC. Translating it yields CASSLGDSNYGYTF.

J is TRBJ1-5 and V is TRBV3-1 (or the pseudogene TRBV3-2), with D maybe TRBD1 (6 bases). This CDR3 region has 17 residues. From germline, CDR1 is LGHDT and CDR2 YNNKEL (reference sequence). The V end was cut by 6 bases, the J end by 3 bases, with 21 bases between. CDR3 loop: CASSQTTGMGANQPQHF. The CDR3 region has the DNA TGTGCCAGCAGTCAGACAACAGGAATGGGGGCCAATCAGCCCCAGCATTTT.

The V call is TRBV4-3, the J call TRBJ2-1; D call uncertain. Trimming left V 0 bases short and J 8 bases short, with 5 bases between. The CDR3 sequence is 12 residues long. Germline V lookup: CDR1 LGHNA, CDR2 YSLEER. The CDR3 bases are TGCGCCAGCAGCCAAGATTTATATGAGCAGTTCTTC. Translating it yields CASSQDLYEQFF.

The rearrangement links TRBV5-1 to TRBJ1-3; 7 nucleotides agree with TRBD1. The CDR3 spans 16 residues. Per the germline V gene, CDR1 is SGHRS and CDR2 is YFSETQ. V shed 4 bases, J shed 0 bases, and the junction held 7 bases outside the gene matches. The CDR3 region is CASSPAQGSSGNTIYF. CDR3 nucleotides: TGCGCCAGCAGCCCAGCACAGGGGAGCTCTGGAAACACCATATATTTT. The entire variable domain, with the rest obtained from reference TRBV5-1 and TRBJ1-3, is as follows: KAGVTQTPRYLIKTRGQQVTLSCSPISGHRSVSWYQQTPGQGLQFLFEYFSETQRNKGNFPGRFSGRQFSNSRSEMNVSTLELGDSALYLCASSPAQGSSGNTIYFGEGSWLTVV.

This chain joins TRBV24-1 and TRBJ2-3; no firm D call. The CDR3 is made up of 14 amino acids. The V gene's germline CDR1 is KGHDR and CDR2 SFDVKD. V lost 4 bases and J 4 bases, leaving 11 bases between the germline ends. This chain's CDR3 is CATSDGLPPDTQYF. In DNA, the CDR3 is TGTGCCACCAGTGACGGTCTGCCCCCAGATACGCAGTATTTT.

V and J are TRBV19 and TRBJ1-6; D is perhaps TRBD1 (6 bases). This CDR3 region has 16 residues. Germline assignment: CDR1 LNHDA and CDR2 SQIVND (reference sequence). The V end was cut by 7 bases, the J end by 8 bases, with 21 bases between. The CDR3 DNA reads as TGTGCCAGTACCCCGACAGGAGCGAGGGGTGATTCACCCCTCCACTTT. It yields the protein CASTPTGARGDSPLHF. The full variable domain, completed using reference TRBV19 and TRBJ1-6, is DGGITQSPKYLFRKEGQNVTLSCEQNLNHDAMYWYRQDPGQGLRLIYYSQIVNDFQKGDIAEGYSVSREKKESFPLTVTSAQKNPTAFYLCASTPTGARGDSPLHFGNGTRLTVT.

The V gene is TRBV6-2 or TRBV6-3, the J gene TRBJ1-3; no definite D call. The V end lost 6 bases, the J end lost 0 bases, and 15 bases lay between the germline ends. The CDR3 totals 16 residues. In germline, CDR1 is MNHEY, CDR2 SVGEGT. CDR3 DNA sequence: TGTGCCAGCAGCCCCCCCCGGAGACTCTCTGGAAACACCATATATTTT. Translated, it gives CASSPPRRLSGNTIYF.

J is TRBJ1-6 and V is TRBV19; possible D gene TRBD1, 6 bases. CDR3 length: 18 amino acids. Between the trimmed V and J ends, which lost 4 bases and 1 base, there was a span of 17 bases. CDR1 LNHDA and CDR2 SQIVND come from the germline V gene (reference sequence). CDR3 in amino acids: CASSRPTGKVSYNSPLHF. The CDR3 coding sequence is TGTGCCAGTAGTAGGCCCACAGGGAAGGTATCCTATAATTCACCCCTCCACTTT.

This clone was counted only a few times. The CDR3 sequence is CASMEGPWRGANVLTF. In DNA form, the CDR3 reads TGTGCCTCAATGGAGGGACCCTGGAGAGGGGCCAACGTCCTGACTTTC. The chain employs TRBV30 and TRBJ2-6; D might be TRBD2 (6 bases). The V and J ends lost 7 bases and 4 bases respectively, with 20 bases between them. The CDR3 runs 16 residues. Per germline, CDR1 GTSNPN and CDR2 SVGIG (reference sequence).

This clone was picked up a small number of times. CDR3 loop: CASSRLEGPVGTEAFF. For the CDR3, the DNA is TGTGCCAGCAGTAGACTAGAAGGCCCTGTCGGCACTGAAGCTTTCTTT. The rearrangement uses TRBV6-2 or TRBV6-3 and TRBJ1-1; no clear D. V gave up 5 bases and J gave up 4 bases, with 20 bases separating them. Germline values: CDR1 MNHEY, CDR2 SVGEGT. The CDR3 is 16 residues long.

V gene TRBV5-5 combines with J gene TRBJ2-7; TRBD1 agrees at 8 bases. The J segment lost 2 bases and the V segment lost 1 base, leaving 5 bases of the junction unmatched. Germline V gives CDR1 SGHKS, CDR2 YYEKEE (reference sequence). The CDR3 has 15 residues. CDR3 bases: TGTGCCAGCAGCTTGTTACAGGGGGGAGCCTACGAGCAGTACGTC. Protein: CASSLLQGGAYEQYV.